The clone carrying this T cell receptor beta chain occurred once. Its specificity is not known. Clones were read by immunoSEQ multiplex PCR, and TCRdb kept only the in-frame ones, dropping some. Among roughly 140,000 clones listed, 90% to 95% were seen once. The record originates from a study of T cell responses to AZD1222 COVID-19 vaccine. The study's findings and limits: Donor demographics were predominantly white British with a female majority; clonal diversity may be underestimated.

Trimming removed 6 bases from V and 2 bases from J; junction bases left unmatched: 6. Germline CDR1 and CDR2: MNHEY and SMNVEV (reference sequence). The CDR3 contains 15 residues. This chain joins TRBV27 and TRBJ2-7, with 11 nucleotides matching TRBD2. The receptor comes from an adult in good health. The material sequenced was peripheral blood, taken on day 0 of MenACWY control vaccination. Here the CDR3 reads CASSFGTSGTYEQYF. Here the CDR3 DNA reads TGTGCCAGCAGCTTCGGGACTAGCGGAACCTACGAGCAGTACTTC.